What follows is one T cell receptor beta chain and its context. The antigen is undetermined. This sample was included in a study of cytomegalovirus exposure and HLA in healthy donors. Overall study results and limits: The study put 150 to 200 TCR beta chains on its list as cytomegalovirus-associated.

PCR primers comprised 60 Vbeta and 13 Jbeta primers. This table comes from immunoSEQ multiplex PCR, and its TCRdb copy is limited to in-frame clones, with some not included. The sample includes some 150,000 clones, about 78% of them seen just once. After removal of 4 bases from V and 5 bases from J, the junction contained 12 bases not matched to a gene. Germline values: CDR1 SGHDT, CDR2 YYEEEE. The CDR3 contains 16 residues. Everyone who donated was a healthy bone marrow donor. The source of this sequence is a middle-aged man in good health and CMV-seropositive. Source material: PBMCs. This sequence joins TRBV5-6 and TRBJ1-1; 9 bases map to TRBD1. CDR3 protein: CASSPLQGALGTEAFF. The CDR3 nucleotides read TGTGCCAGCAGCCCCTTACAGGGGGCGCTCGGGACTGAAGCTTTCTTT. Using reference TRBV5-6 and TRBJ1-1 for the parts outside the CDR3, the full variable domain is DAGVTQSPTHLIKTRGQQVTLRCSPKSGHDTVSWYQQALGQGPQFIFQYYEEEERQRGNFPDRFSGHQFPNYSSELNVNALLLGDSALYLCASSPLQGALGTEAFFGQGTRLTVV.